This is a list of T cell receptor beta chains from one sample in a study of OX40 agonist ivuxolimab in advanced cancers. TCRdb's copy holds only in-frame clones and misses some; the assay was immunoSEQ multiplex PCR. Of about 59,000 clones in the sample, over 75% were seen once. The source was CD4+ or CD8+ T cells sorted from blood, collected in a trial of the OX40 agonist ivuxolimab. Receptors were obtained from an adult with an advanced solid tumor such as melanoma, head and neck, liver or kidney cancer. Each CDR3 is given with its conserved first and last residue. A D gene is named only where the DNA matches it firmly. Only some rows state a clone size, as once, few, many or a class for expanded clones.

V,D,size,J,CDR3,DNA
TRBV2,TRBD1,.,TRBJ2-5,CASNSPGQGSGETQYF,TGTGCCAGCAACAGTCCGGGACAGGGAAGTGGGGAGACCCAGTACTTC
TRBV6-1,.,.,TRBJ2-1,CATGWISYNEQFF,TGTGCCACAGGGTGGATTTCCTACAATGAGCAGTTCTTC
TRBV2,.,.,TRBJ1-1,CASSDRRNTEAFF,TGTGCCAGCAGTGATCGACGGAACACTGAAGCTTTCTTT
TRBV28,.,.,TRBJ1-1,CASSLTGRVIAFF,TGTGCCAGCAGTCTTACAGGGAGGGTAATAGCTTTCTTT
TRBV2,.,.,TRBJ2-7,CASSEGYRGHEQYF,TGTGCCAGCAGTGAGGGGTATCGGGGCCACGAGCAGTACTTC
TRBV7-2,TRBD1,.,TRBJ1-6,CASSLDRGSNSPLHF,TGTGCCAGCAGCTTAGACAGGGGGAGTAATTCACCCCTCCACTTT
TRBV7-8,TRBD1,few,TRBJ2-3,CASSFIDRVPYTDTQYF,TGTGCCAGCAGCTTTATAGACAGGGTCCCGTACACAGATACGCAGTATTTT
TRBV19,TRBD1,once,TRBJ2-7,CASSASDRSYEQYF,TGTGCCAGTAGTGCCTCGGACAGGTCCTACGAGCAGTACTTC
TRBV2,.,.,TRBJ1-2,CASSSGAGGYGYTF,TGTGCCAGCAGCAGTGGGGCGGGAGGCTATGGCTACACCTTC
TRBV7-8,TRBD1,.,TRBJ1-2,CASSLRQGVGGYTF,TGTGCCAGCAGCTTGAGACAGGGGGTCGGTGGCTACACCTTC
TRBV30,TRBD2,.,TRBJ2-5,CAWSVLAGGQETQYF,TGTGCCTGGAGTGTACTAGCGGGGGGGCAGGAGACCCAGTACTTC
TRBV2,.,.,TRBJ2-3,CASSVPRGDTQYF,TGTGCCAGCAGTGTTCCCCGCGGAGATACGCAGTATTTT
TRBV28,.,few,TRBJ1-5,CASSLPSQPQHF,TGTGCCAGCAGTTTACCCTCTCAGCCCCAGCATTTT
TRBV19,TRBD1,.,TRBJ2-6,CASRDRGYSGANVLTF,TGTGCCAGTAGGGACAGGGGGTACTCTGGGGCCAACGTCCTGACTTTC
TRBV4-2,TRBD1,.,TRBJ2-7,CASSQADRVSYEQYF,TGTGCCAGCAGCCAAGCCGACAGGGTCTCCTACGAGCAGTACTTC
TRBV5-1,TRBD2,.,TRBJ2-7,CASSSIPASGSNEQYF,TGCGCCAGCAGCTCGATCCCCGCTAGCGGGAGCAACGAGCAGTACTTC
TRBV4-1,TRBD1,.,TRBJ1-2,CASSQGQGGVYGYTF,TGCGCCAGCAGCCAAGGTCAGGGGGGGGTCTATGGCTACACCTTC
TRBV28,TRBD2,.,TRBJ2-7,CASSPLSGTSGSSGFYEQYF,TGTGCCAGCAGCCCTCTCTCCGGGACTAGCGGGAGTAGTGGGTTTTACGAGCAGTACTTC
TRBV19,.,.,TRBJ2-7,CASSGQFYEQYF,TGTGCCAGTAGTGGACAGTTCTACGAGCAGTACTTC
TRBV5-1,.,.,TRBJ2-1,CASSLDPGLQNEQFF,TGCGCCAGCAGCTTGGATCCGGGCCTACAAAATGAGCAGTTCTTC
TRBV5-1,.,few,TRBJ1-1,CASSLPGLTEAFF,TGCGCCAGCAGCTTACCGGGATTGACTGAAGCTTTCTTT
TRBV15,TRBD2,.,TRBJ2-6,CATSRGEGRDPGANVLTF,TGTGCCACCAGCAGAGGGGAGGGAAGGGACCCTGGGGCCAACGTCCTGACTTTC
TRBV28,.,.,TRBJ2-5,CASSLAIQETQYF,TGTGCCAGCAGCCTAGCGATCCAAGAGACCCAGTACTTC
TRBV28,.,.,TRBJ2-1,CASSPRGGLGPGQFF,TGTGCCAGCAGTCCCCGGGGCGGGCTAGGTCCCGGGCAGTTCTTC
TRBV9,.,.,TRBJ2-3,CASSAGSTDTQYF,TGTGCCAGCAGCGCAGGGAGCACAGATACGCAGTATTTT
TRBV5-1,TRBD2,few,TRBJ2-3,CASSLVLAGTDTQYF,TGCGCCAGCAGCTTGGTCCTAGCGGGCACAGATACGCAGTATTTT
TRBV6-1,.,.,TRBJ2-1,CASSAEPSIGNEQFF,TGTGCCAGCAGTGCGGAGCCATCCATCGGCAATGAGCAGTTCTTC
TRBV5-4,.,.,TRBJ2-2,CASSPEGAAGELFF,TGTGCCAGCAGCCCCGAGGGAGCCGCCGGGGAGCTGTTTTTT
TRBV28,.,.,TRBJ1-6,CASSDRSPLHF,TGTGCCAGCAGCGATCGTTCACCCCTCCACTTT
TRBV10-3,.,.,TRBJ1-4,CAISDQGVGNEKLFF,TGTGCCATCAGTGACCAGGGCGTGGGAAATGAAAAACTGTTTTTT
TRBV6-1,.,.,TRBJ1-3,CASRAASENTIYF,TGTGCCAGCAGAGCCGCCTCGGAAAACACCATATATTTT
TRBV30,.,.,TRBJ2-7,CAWSVSYEQYF,TGTGCCTGGAGTGTCTCCTACGAGCAGTACTTC
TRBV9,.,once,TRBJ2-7,CASSVWASSYEQYF,TGTGCCAGCAGCGTGTGGGCTAGCAGCTACGAGCAGTACTTC
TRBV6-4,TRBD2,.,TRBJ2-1,CASTPRGECENEQFF,TGTGCCAGCACCCCACGGGGGGAGTGTGAAAATGAGCAGTTCTTC
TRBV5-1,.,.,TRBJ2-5,CASMLGGPALETQYF,TGCGCCAGCATGCTCGGAGGGCCCGCGTTAGAGACCCAGTACTTC
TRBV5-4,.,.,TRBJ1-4,CASSLASVSEKLFF,TGTGCCAGCAGCTTGGCGTCTGTCTCGGAAAAACTGTTTTTT
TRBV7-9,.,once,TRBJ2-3,CASSSWTLRSTDTQYF,TGTGCCAGCAGCTCCTGGACCCTGAGGAGTACAGATACGCAGTATTTT
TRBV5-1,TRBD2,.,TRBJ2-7,CASSPSGNYEQYF,TGCGCCAGCAGCCCTAGCGGGAATTACGAGCAGTACTTC
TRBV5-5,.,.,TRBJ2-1,CASSLGAGNYNEQFF,TGTGCCAGCAGCTTGGGCGCCGGGAACTACAATGAGCAGTTCTTC
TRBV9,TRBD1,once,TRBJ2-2,CASSEPGQGITGELFF,TGTGCCAGCAGCGAACCGGGACAGGGGATCACCGGGGAGCTGTTTTTT
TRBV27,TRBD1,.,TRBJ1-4,CASSWTTGVHEKLFF,TGTGCCAGCAGTTGGACGACAGGGGTACATGAAAAACTGTTTTTT
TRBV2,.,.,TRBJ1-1,CASSTNGGTEAFF,TGTGCCAGCAGTACGAACGGGGGGACTGAAGCTTTCTTT
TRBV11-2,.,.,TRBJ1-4,CASRHRHRSEKLFF,TGTGCCAGCAGACATCGCCATCGTAGTGAAAAACTGTTTTTT
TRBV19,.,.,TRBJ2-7,CASSTGNSYEQYF,TGTGCCAGTAGTACGGGAAACTCCTACGAGCAGTACTTC
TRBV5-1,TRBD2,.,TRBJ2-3,CASSLVSGGPGSDTQYF,TGCGCCAGCAGCTTGGTTAGCGGGGGCCCCGGGTCAGATACGCAGTATTTT
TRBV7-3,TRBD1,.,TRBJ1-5,CASSARQGVGVYSNQPQHF,TGTGCCAGCAGCGCCCGACAGGGAGTAGGGGTATATAGCAATCAGCCCCAGCATTTT
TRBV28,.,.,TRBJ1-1,CASSLYDLGAFF,TGTGCCAGCAGTTTATACGACCTCGGAGCTTTCTTT
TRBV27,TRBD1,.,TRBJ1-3,CASRFSTGTDTIYF,TGTGCCAGCAGATTTTCGACAGGGACGGACACCATATATTTT
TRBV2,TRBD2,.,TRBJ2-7,CASSEKSGRAYEQYF,TGTGCCAGCAGTGAAAAAAGCGGGAGGGCCTACGAGCAGTACTTC
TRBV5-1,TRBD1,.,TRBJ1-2,CASSLGQGVDYGYTF,TGCGCCAGCAGCTTGGGACAGGGAGTGGACTATGGCTACACCTTC
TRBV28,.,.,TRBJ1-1,CASTFLSPAKNTEAFF,TGTGCCAGCACCTTTCTTTCTCCGGCCAAGAACACTGAAGCTTTCTTT
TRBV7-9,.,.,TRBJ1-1,CASSVLRGQNTEAFF,TGTGCCAGCAGCGTTCTGAGGGGACAGAACACTGAAGCTTTCTTT
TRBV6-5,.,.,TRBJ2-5,CASSYTREETQYF,TGTGCCAGCAGTTACACGAGGGAAGAGACCCAGTACTTC
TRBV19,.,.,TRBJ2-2,CASSIGLRNTGELFF,TGTGCCAGTAGTATAGGTCTACGGAACACCGGGGAGCTGTTTTTT
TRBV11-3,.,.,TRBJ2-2,CASSLYGERYGGELFF,TGTGCCAGCAGCTTATACGGGGAGAGGTACGGCGGGGAGCTGTTTTTT
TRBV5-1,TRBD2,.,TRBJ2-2,CASSQLAGQTIGELFF,TGCGCCAGCAGCCAACTAGCGGGGCAGACGATCGGGGAGCTGTTTTTT
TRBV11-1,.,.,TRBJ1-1,CASSLERSAEAFF,TGTGCCAGCAGCTTAGAGCGCAGCGCTGAAGCTTTCTTT
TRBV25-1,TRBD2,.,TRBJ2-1,CASKTSGRSYNEQFF,TGTGCCAGCAAGACTAGCGGACGCTCCTACAATGAGCAGTTCTTC
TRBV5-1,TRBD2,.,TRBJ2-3,CASSVAGDTDTQYF,TGCGCCAGCAGCGTAGCGGGGGACACAGATACGCAGTATTTT